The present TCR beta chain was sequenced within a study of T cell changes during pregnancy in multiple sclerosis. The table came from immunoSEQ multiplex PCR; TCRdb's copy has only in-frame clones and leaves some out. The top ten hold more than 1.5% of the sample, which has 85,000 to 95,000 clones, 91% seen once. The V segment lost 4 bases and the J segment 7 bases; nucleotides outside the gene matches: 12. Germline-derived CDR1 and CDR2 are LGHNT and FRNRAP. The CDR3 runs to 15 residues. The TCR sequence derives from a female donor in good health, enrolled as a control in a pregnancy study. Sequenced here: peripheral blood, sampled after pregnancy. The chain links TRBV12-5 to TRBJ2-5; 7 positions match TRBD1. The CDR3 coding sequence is TGTGCTAGTGGTTCAGGGACAGCCATCATGGGGACCCAGTACTTC. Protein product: CASGSGTAIMGTQYF.